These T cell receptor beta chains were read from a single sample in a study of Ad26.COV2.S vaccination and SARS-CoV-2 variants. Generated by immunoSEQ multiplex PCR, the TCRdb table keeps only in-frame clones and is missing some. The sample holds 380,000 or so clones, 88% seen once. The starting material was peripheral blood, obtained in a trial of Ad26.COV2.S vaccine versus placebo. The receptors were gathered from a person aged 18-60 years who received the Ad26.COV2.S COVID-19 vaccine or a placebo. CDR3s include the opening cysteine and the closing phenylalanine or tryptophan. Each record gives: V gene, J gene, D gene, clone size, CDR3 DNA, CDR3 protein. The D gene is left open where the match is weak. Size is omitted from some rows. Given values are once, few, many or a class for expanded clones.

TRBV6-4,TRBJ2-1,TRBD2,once,TGTGCCACTTCCTTCGGGGGGGATGAGCAGTTCTTC,CATSFGGDEQFF
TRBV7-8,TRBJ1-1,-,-,TGTGCCAGCAGTTACACAGGGTTTGCTGAAGCTTTCTTT,CASSYTGFAEAFF
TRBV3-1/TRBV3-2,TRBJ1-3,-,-,TGTGCCAGCAGCCAAGCCGGACGGAGCGGGACCATATATTTT,CASSQAGRSGTIYF
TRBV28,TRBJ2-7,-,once,TGTGCCAGCAGTTTACCAGGGGGGGGACAATCCTACGAGCAGTACTTC,CASSLPGGGQSYEQYF
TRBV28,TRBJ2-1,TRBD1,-,TGTGCCAGCAGTTTATTAGGGACAGGCTTATACAATGAGCAGTTCTTC,CASSLLGTGLYNEQFF
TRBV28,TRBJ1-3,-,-,TGTGCCAGCAGGGGAGAGGGTGCAGGAAACACCATATATTTT,CASRGEGAGNTIYF
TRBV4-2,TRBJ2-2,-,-,TGTGCCAGCAGCCAAACAGCGAACACCGGGGAGCTGTTTTTT,CASSQTANTGELFF
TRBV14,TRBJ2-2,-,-,TGTGCCAGCAGCCAAGATTTCGGGTCGGAGTTTTTT,CASSQDFGSEFF
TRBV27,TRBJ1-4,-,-,TGTGCCAGCAGCCACGGGCCCTACGTGGGTGAAAAACTGTTTTTT,CASSHGPYVGEKLFF
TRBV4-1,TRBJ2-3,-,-,TGCGCCAGCAGCCAAGGGATCAGCACAGATACGCAGTATTTT,CASSQGISTDTQYF
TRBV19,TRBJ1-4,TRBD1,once,TGTGCCAGCAACGACAGGGTAGAAAAACTGTTTTTT,CASNDRVEKLFF
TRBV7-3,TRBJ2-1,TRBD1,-,TGTGCCAGCAGCCCACTTTCAGGGGGACAGGGGCGGGACAATGAGCAGTTCTTC,CASSPLSGGQGRDNEQFF
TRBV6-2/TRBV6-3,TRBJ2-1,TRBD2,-,TGTGCCAGCAGCGCCACCACCCCGGGGGGTCCTTACAATGAGCAGTTCTTC,CASSATTPGGPYNEQFF
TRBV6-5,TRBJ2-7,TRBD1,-,TGTGCCAGCAGTTACAGGGCAGGGGGCGAGCAGTACTTC,CASSYRAGGEQYF
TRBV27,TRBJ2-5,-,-,TGTGCCAGCAGTTTATCCCCGACTGTGAGCCAAGAGGCCCAGTACTTC,CASSLSPTVSQEAQYF
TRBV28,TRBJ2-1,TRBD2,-,TGTGCCAGCACCTATAGCGGGAGGGACAATGAGCAGTTCTTC,CASTYSGRDNEQFF
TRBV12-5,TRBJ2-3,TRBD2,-,TGTGCTAGTGGTTTGATCCTCCCGGGACTAGCGGGAGGCCTCGTATCAGATACGCAGTATTTT,CASGLILPGLAGGLVSDTQYF
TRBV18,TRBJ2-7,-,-,TGTGCCAGCTCACCTTCGTCGGGCGGCTACGAGCAGTACTTC,CASSPSSGGYEQYF
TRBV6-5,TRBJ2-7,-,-,TGTGCCAGCAGTTACTCCGTATCGGGGGATTACGAGCAGTACTTC,CASSYSVSGDYEQYF
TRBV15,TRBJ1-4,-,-,TGTGCCACTAGAGACCGGGTATCAACTAATGAAAAACTGTTTTTT,CATRDRVSTNEKLFF
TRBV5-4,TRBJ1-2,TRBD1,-,TGTGCCAGCGGGACAGGGGGGAACACTAACTATGGCTACACCTTC,CASGTGGNTNYGYTF
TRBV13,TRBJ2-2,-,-,TGTGCCAGCAGCTCCCGAGATAGGGGGAACACCGGGGAGCTGTTTTTT,CASSSRDRGNTGELFF
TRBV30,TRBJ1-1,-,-,TGTGCCGGAGGAGGGAGATCGATAATGAACACTGAAGCTTTCTTT,CAGGGRSIMNTEAFF
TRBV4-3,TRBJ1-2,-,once,TGCGCCAGCAGCCAAGCCGCGGGTAACTATGGCTACACCTTC,CASSQAAGNYGYTF
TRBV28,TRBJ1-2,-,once,TGTGCCAGCAGTTTAGCGGAAGCTAACTATGGCTACACCTTC,CASSLAEANYGYTF
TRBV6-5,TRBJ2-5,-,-,TGTGCCAGCAGGGGACACGCACAAGAGACCCAGTACTTC,CASRGHAQETQYF
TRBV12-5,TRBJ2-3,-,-,TGTGCTAGTGGTTTGGGGGGGTTGTTCCCAGATACGCAGTATTTT,CASGLGGLFPDTQYF
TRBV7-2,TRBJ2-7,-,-,TGTGCCAGCAGTGCCGTTGAGTCCTACGAGCAGTACTTC,CASSAVESYEQYF
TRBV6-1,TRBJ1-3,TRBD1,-,TGTGCCAGCAGTGAGGGTCCCTTACAGGGGGCTTGGGGAAACACCATATATTTT,CASSEGPLQGAWGNTIYF